Following are 2 T cell receptor beta chains from one sample sequenced in a study of T-cell reconstitution after alpha-beta-depleted transplantation in children. The authors prepared the TCRbeta library with unique molecular identifiers. TCRdb called the PCR reads again in MiXCR, with one record for every CDR3 protein. The sample lists 580,000 or so distinct CDR3 sequences, 20% to 25% occurring once. This material consisted of PBMCs, mostly from graft donor cells, taken 360 days after TCRalphabeta/CD19-depleted stem cell transplant. Every receptor here comes from a boy younger than two who had a stem cell transplant for acute myeloid leukemia, so the T cells may come from the graft donor.

This clonotype was counted many times. The chain uses TRBV5-1 and TRBJ2-3; 7 bases agree with TRBD1. V trimming: 0 bases; J trimming: 3 bases; junction bases outside the gene matches: 7. CDR1 is SGHRS and CDR2 is YFSETQ in the germline V gene. The CDR3 has 16 residues. Here the CDR3 DNA reads TGCGCCAGCAGCTTGGCTGACAGGGCGAATACAGATACGCAGTATTTT. Its translation is CASSLADRANTDTQYF.

This rearrangement joins TRBV10-3 to TRBJ2-2, with 10 bases aligning to TRBD1. Looked up from germline, CDR1 is ENHRY and CDR2 is SYGVKD. The CDR3 sequence is 18 residues long. V trimming: 4 bases; J trimming: 2 bases; junction bases outside the gene matches: 10. CDR3 nucleotides: TGTGCCATCAGTGGGCCGACTGACAGGGGGCTAAACACCGGGGAGCTGTTTTTT. Translated: CAISGPTDRGLNTGELFF.